The 12 T cell receptor beta chains below were found in one sample sequenced in a study of spatial heterogeneity in lung cancer. TCRdb re-analysed the 5' RACE reads in MiXCR, keeping a single row per CDR3 protein. The sample lists around 45,000 distinct CDR3 sequences; 12% were seen once. Indicated time point: sample taken at primary tumor resection. The authors sequenced whole RNA from tumor, nontumor lung or frozen PBMC without sorting. Sequenced material: PBMCs, taken at surgery. Receptor source: a female donor with early-stage non-small cell lung cancer.

The J gene is TRBJ2-3, the V gene TRBV9; 14 bases fit TRBD2. The junction had 6 bases not matched to a gene; V was cut back by 4 bases and J by 5 bases. Germline V gives CDR1 SGDLS, CDR2 YYNGEE. The CDR3 runs 16 residues. This chain's CDR3 is CASSLTTSGGVDTQYF. CDR3 in DNA: TGTGCCAGCAGCCTTACGACTAGCGGGGGGGTAGATACGCAGTATTTT. The complete variable domain, with remaining parts taken from reference TRBV9 and TRBJ2-3, reads DSGVTQTPKHLITATGQRVTLRCSPRSGDLSVYWYQQSLDQGLQFLIQYYNGEERAKGNILERFSAQQFPDLHSELNLSSLELGDSALYFCASSLTTSGGVDTQYFGPGTRLTVL.

In this sample, this clonotype turned up a few times. The rearrangement uses TRBV6-2 or TRBV6-3 and TRBJ2-5, with a tentative D call TRBD2 (5 bases). V shed 5 bases and J shed 2 bases, with 12 bases lying between them. Germline V CDR1 and CDR2: MNHEY, SVGEGT. The CDR3 length is 14 residues. This CDR3 reads CASSRAALQETQYF. CDR3 nucleotides: TGTGCCAGCAGTCGAGCGGCCTTACAAGAGACCCAGTACTTC.

This clonotype was recorded at least ten times. This rearrangement joins TRBV20-1 to TRBJ2-2; tentatively, D is TRBD1 or TRBD2 (5 bases each). The CDR3 spans 14 residues. CDR1 and CDR2 from the germline V gene are DFQATT and SNEGSKA (reference sequence). V was shortened by 3 bases and J by 3 bases, with 11 bases between the two germline ends. CDR3 sequence reads: CSASDGTDTGELFF. The CDR3 DNA follows: TGCAGTGCTAGCGACGGGACCGACACCGGGGAGCTGTTTTTT.

Remarks on this clonotype: One end of the junction fails to match germline, which may point to a read error. The rearrangement uses TRBV7-9 and TRBJ2-3; D is uncertain. Germline assignment: CDR1 SEHNR and CDR2 FQNEAQ (reference sequence). CDR3 size: 12 residues. CDR3 sequence reads: CDSSLTTDTQYF. In DNA, the CDR3 is TGTGACAGCAGCTTAACCACAGATACGCAGTATTTT.

This clonotype was detected only a few times. V is TRBV6-6 and J is TRBJ2-7; D call uncertain. The V gene's germline CDR1 is MNHNY and CDR2 SVGAGI (reference sequence). There are 16 residues in the CDR3. V dropped 0 bases and J dropped 0 bases, with 12 bases sitting between them. The CDR3 sequence: CASSYSHSLSSYEQYF. CDR3 DNA: TGTGCCAGCAGTTACTCGCACAGCCTGAGCTCCTACGAGCAGTACTTC.

CDR3 DNA sequence: TGTGCCAGTAGTAACCAACAGGGAACTAATGAAAAACTGTTTTTT. This encodes CASSNQQGTNEKLFF. This chain joins TRBV19 and TRBJ1-4, with D tentatively TRBD1 (6 bases). Germline V gene lookup returns CDR1 LNHDA and CDR2 SQIVND (reference sequence). The CDR3 runs to 15 residues. V lost 4 bases, J lost 1 base, and 10 bases lay in between.

This clonotype came up a few times. The chain joins TRBV20-1 to TRBJ1-1; 7 bases match TRBD1. The CDR3 is 15 residues long. CDR1 and CDR2 (germline): DFQATT, SNEGSKA (reference sequence). With V trimmed by 5 bases and J by 3 bases, 12 bases remained unmatched. The CDR3 spells CSALTRGIGYTEAFF. In DNA, the CDR3 is TGCAGTGCTCTCACCAGGGGGATCGGATACACTGAAGCTTTCTTT.

This clonotype has only a few counts. The chain couples TRBV7-9 to TRBJ2-3; 7 bases fit TRBD1. Germline V CDR1 and CDR2: SEHNR, FQNEAQ (reference sequence). The CDR3 is made up of 18 amino acids. V lost 6 bases, J lost 0 bases, and 15 bases stayed unmatched. For the CDR3, the DNA is TGTGCCAGCAGTCGCACCGGGACAGCTAGTTATAGCACAGATACGCAGTATTTT. It encodes CASSRTGTASYSTDTQYF.

V and J are TRBV6-2 or TRBV6-3 and TRBJ2-1, with 13 bases identical to TRBD2. Trimming at V came to 6 bases and at J to 4 bases, leaving 3 bases not matched to a gene. Germline lookup yields CDR1 MNHEY and CDR2 SVGEGT. The CDR3 consists of 15 residues. CDR3 coding DNA: TGTGCCAGCAGCCGGACTAGCGGGAGATACAATGAGCAGTTCTTC. Its translation: CASSRTSGRYNEQFF.

The chain uses TRBV29-1 and TRBJ1-1; D unclear. V lost 2 bases and J lost 10, with 20 bases in between. The CDR3 has 14 amino acids. Germline CDR1 is SQVTM and CDR2 is ANQGSEA. CDR3 DNA sequence: TGCAGCGTTGAACCCGATGAGGCCCCGTGGGGAGCTTTCTTT. The encoded protein is CSVEPDEAPWGAFF.

This clonotype was observed many times. The rearrangement links TRBV7-9 to TRBJ1-1, with D maybe TRBD1 (6 bases). The CDR3 sequence is 15 residues long. The V end was cut by 4 bases, the J end by 2 bases, with 14 bases between. The germline CDR1 and CDR2 sequences are SEHNR and FQNEAQ (reference sequence). Here the CDR3 reads CASSWGPLRNTEAFF. CDR3 coding DNA: TGTGCCAGCAGCTGGGGGCCCTTGCGAAACACTGAAGCTTTCTTT. Looking up the rest from reference TRBV7-9 and TRBJ1-1 gives the full variable domain: DTGVSQNPRHKITKRGQNVTFRCDPISEHNRLYWYRQTLGQGPEFLTYFQNEAQLEKSRLLSDRFSAERPKGSFSTLEIQRTEQGDSAMYLCASSWGPLRNTEAFFGQGTRLTVV.

This clonotype was counted ten times or more. The V and J genes are TRBV4-2 and TRBJ1-2, with D perhaps matching TRBD1 (5 bases). This CDR3 comprises 13 residues. Trimming shortened V by 4 bases and J by 7 bases, and 13 bases separated the two germline ends. Germline lookup yields CDR1 LGHNA and CDR2 YNFKEQ. DNA of the CDR3: TGTGCCAGCAGCCGGGGACTGGGCGGTGGCTACACCTTC. Its translation is CASSRGLGGGYTF.